The rows below give T cell receptor beta chains drawn from one sample of a study of CD8+CD57+ T cells in acquired aplastic anemia. TCRdb passed the reads through MiXCR, listing each CDR3 protein once. The profile shows roughly 160,000 distinct CDR3 sequences, around 48% of them singletons. The sample consisted of sorted CD4+, CD8+, or CD8+CD57+ T cells (not recorded which) from PBMCs. These receptors came from a human donor with aplastic anemia. Each CDR3 is given with its conserved first and last residue. A D gene is named only where the DNA matches it firmly. Some rows have no size entry. The others give once, few or many, or a class for an expanded clone.

J: TRBJ1-6; length: 15; D: NA; V: TRBV10-3; size: NA; CDR3: CAISDGPGKGSPLHF; DNA: TGTGCCATCAGTGATGGTCCAGGGAAGGGTTCACCCCTCCACTTT
J: TRBJ2-1; length: 15; D: TRBD2; V: TRBV28; size: few; CDR3: CASTLAGLAYNEQFF; DNA: TGTGCCTCAACCCTAGCGGGACTTGCCTACAATGAGCAGTTCTTC
J: TRBJ1-5; length: 12; D: NA; V: TRBV7-2; size: NA; CDR3: CASSLNHQPQHF; DNA: TGTGCCAGCAGCTTAAATCATCAGCCCCAGCATTTT
J: TRBJ1-2; length: 15; D: NA; V: TRBV5-1; size: NA; CDR3: CASSLRSASVYGYTF; DNA: TGCGCCAGCAGCTTGAGATCCGCTTCCGTCTATGGCTACACCTTC
J: TRBJ1-4; length: 14; D: NA; V: TRBV7-9; size: NA; CDR3: CASSLGQYNEKLFF; DNA: TGTGCCAGCAGCCTAGGACAGTATAATGAAAAACTGTTTTTT
J: TRBJ1-2; length: 14; D: TRBD1; V: TRBV28; size: few; CDR3: CASSSPGTGGGYTF; DNA: TGTGCCAGCAGTTCCCCCGGGACAGGGGGTGGCTACACCTTC
J: TRBJ2-1; length: 14; D: TRBD2; V: TRBV20-1; size: many; CDR3: CSAVLAGSRHEQFF; DNA: TGCAGTGCCGTTTTAGCGGGGAGTAGACATGAGCAGTTCTTC
J: TRBJ1-3; length: 15; D: TRBD1; V: TRBV25-1; size: NA; CDR3: CASRTGANSGNTIYF; DNA: TGTGCCAGCCGGACAGGGGCGAACTCTGGAAACACCATATATTTT
J: TRBJ2-3; length: 12; D: NA; V: TRBV29-1; size: few; CDR3: CSVEQATDTQYF; DNA: TGCAGCGTTGAACAAGCGACAGATACGCAGTATTTT
J: TRBJ1-6; length: 14; D: NA; V: TRBV20-1; size: many; CDR3: CSARGSDFNSPLHF; DNA: TGCAGTGCTAGAGGTTCGGACTTCAATTCACCCCTCCACTTT
J: TRBJ2-1; length: 17; D: NA; V: TRBV4-1; size: few; CDR3: CASSQGRARARYNEQFF; DNA: TGCGCCAGCAGCCAAGGGAGAGCGAGGGCTCGTTACAATGAGCAGTTCTTC
J: TRBJ2-3; length: 15; D: NA; V: TRBV11-1; size: NA; CDR3: CASSTTGHSTDTQYF; DNA: TGTGCCAGCAGCACTACAGGGCATAGCACAGATACGCAGTATTTT
J: TRBJ2-3; length: 16; D: TRBD2; V: TRBV5-5; size: many; CDR3: CASSLGLATSTDTQYF; DNA: TGTGCCAGCAGCTTGGGACTAGCGACTAGCACAGATACGCAGTATTTT
J: TRBJ1-2; length: 14; D: NA; V: TRBV2; size: NA; CDR3: CASPGFPANYGYTF; DNA: TGTGCCAGCCCGGGCTTCCCAGCTAACTATGGCTACACCTTC
J: TRBJ2-5; length: 15; D: TRBD1; V: TRBV10-3; size: few; CDR3: CAISERDRGQETQYF; DNA: TGTGCCATCAGTGAAAGGGACAGGGGGCAAGAGACCCAGTACTTC
J: TRBJ2-7; length: 17; D: TRBD1; V: TRBV3-1; size: many; CDR3: CASSLIQGQGKTYEQYF; DNA: TGTGCCAGCAGCCTTATACAGGGACAGGGTAAAACCTACGAGCAGTACTTC
J: TRBJ2-3; length: 14; D: NA; V: TRBV7-9; size: many; CDR3: CASSFGFLSDTQYF; DNA: TGTGCCAGCAGCTTCGGTTTCCTCTCGGATACGCAGTATTTT
J: TRBJ2-3; length: 18; D: NA; V: TRBV7-2; size: many; CDR3: CASSLASGWQVSTDTQYF; DNA: TGTGCCAGCAGCTTAGCCAGTGGTTGGCAGGTTAGCACAGATACGCAGTATTTT
J: TRBJ1-6; length: 14; D: TRBD1; V: TRBV7-3; size: many; CDR3: CASSMGQGNSPLHF; DNA: TGTGCCAGCAGCATGGGACAGGGGAATTCACCCCTCCACTTT
J: TRBJ2-2; length: 15; D: TRBD1; V: TRBV12-3/TRBV12-4; size: many; CDR3: CASRQGARDTGELFF; DNA: TGTGCCAGCAGGCAGGGGGCCAGGGACACCGGGGAGCTGTTTTTT
J: TRBJ2-7; length: 12; D: NA; V: TRBV7-9; size: NA; CDR3: CASSLGNYGQYF; DNA: TGTGCCAGCAGCTTAGGAAACTACGGGCAGTACTTC
J: TRBJ1-3; length: 15; D: NA; V: TRBV27; size: NA; CDR3: CASSQFGTPGNTIYF; DNA: TGTGCCAGCAGTCAATTCGGGACTCCCGGAAACACCATATATTTT
J: TRBJ2-7; length: 13; D: TRBD2; V: TRBV10-3; size: NA; CDR3: CANKAGDHYEQYF; DNA: TGTGCCAACAAAGCGGGAGACCACTACGAGCAGTACTTC
J: TRBJ2-5; length: 13; D: TRBD2; V: TRBV20-1; size: NA; CDR3: CSAGTTGKETQYF; DNA: TGCAGTGCTGGGACTACCGGAAAAGAGACCCAGTACTTC
J: TRBJ2-1; length: 13; D: NA; V: TRBV15; size: NA; CDR3: CATTDSSYNEQFF; DNA: TGTGCCACCACCGATAGCTCCTACAATGAGCAGTTCTTC
J: TRBJ2-1; length: 15; D: TRBD2; V: TRBV12-3/TRBV12-4; size: NA; CDR3: CASTLLAGGPGEQFF; DNA: TGTGCCAGCACCCTTCTAGCGGGAGGTCCCGGTGAGCAGTTCTTC
J: TRBJ2-5; length: 16; D: TRBD2; V: TRBV7-2; size: many; CDR3: CASSSGLAGTQETQYF; DNA: TGTGCCAGCAGCTCGGGACTAGCGGGAACCCAAGAGACCCAGTACTTC
J: TRBJ2-3; length: 15; D: TRBD2; V: TRBV28; size: few; CDR3: CASKSWAGDADTQYF; DNA: TGTGCCAGCAAATCTTGGGCGGGAGACGCAGATACGCAGTATTTT
J: TRBJ2-1; length: 15; D: TRBD2; V: TRBV15; size: NA; CDR3: CATSSSSGGVDEQFF; DNA: TGTGCCACCAGCAGTAGCAGCGGGGGGGTGGATGAGCAGTTCTTC
J: TRBJ2-1; length: 14; D: TRBD2; V: TRBV2; size: NA; CDR3: CARASGRAYNEQFF; DNA: TGTGCCAGAGCTAGCGGGAGAGCCTACAATGAGCAGTTCTTC
J: TRBJ2-3; length: 12; D: NA; V: TRBV5-1; size: many; CDR3: CASSLVTDTQYF; DNA: TGCGCCAGCAGCTTGGTGACAGATACGCAGTATTTT
J: TRBJ2-6; length: 15; D: NA; V: TRBV19; size: NA; CDR3: CASSIAAPGANVLTF; DNA: TGTGCCAGTAGTATAGCAGCACCTGGGGCCAACGTCCTGACTTTC
J: TRBJ2-7; length: 12; D: NA; V: TRBV7-9; size: NA; CDR3: CASSSQGNEQYF; DNA: TGTGCCAGCAGTTCACAGGGCAACGAGCAGTACTTC
J: TRBJ1-4; length: 13; D: NA; V: TRBV29-1; size: NA; CDR3: CSVETGLNEKLFF; DNA: TGCAGCGTTGAAACCGGACTGAATGAAAAACTGTTTTTT
J: TRBJ2-1; length: 19; D: TRBD1; V: TRBV10-3; size: NA; CDR3: CAISDPGQGGATRRGEQFF; DNA: TGTGCCATCAGTGACCCAGGACAGGGGGGTGCTACTCGGAGGGGTGAGCAGTTCTTC
J: TRBJ2-4; length: 12; D: NA; V: TRBV20-1; size: many; CDR3: CSARDLENIQYF; DNA: TGCAGTGCTAGAGATTTGGAAAACATTCAGTACTTC
J: TRBJ1-5; length: 13; D: TRBD1; V: TRBV20-1; size: NA; CDR3: CSAAQGWDQPQHF; DNA: TGCAGTGCGGCACAGGGGTGGGATCAGCCCCAGCATTTT
J: TRBJ1-1; length: 13; D: TRBD1; V: TRBV30; size: NA; CDR3: CAWGATGDTEAFF; DNA: TGTGCCTGGGGCGCTACAGGGGACACTGAAGCTTTCTTT
J: TRBJ2-1; length: 12; D: NA; V: TRBV7-6; size: NA; CDR3: CASSLALNEQFF; DNA: TGTGCCAGCAGCTTAGCTCTCAATGAGCAGTTCTTC
J: TRBJ1-3; length: 15; D: NA; V: TRBV29-1; size: many; CDR3: CSALVGALSGNTIYF; DNA: TGCAGCGCCCTGGTCGGGGCACTCTCTGGAAACACCATATATTTT
J: TRBJ2-6; length: 18; D: NA; V: TRBV15; size: many; CDR3: CATSRDPGLGSGANVLTF; DNA: TGTGCCACCAGCAGAGATCCAGGGCTAGGGTCTGGGGCCAACGTCCTGACTTTC
J: TRBJ2-5; length: 13; D: TRBD2; V: TRBV20-1; size: NA; CDR3: CSASSGGAETQYF; DNA: TGCAGTGCTTCCTCCGGGGGGGCGGAGACCCAGTACTTC
J: TRBJ2-1; length: 15; D: TRBD2; V: TRBV19; size: NA; CDR3: CASSVGLAGGNEQFF; DNA: TGTGCCAGTAGTGTGGGACTAGCGGGAGGCAATGAGCAGTTCTTC
J: TRBJ1-5; length: 13; D: NA; V: TRBV12-3/TRBV12-4; size: NA; CDR3: CASRPGSNQPQHF; DNA: TGTGCCAGCAGGCCGGGAAGCAATCAGCCCCAGCATTTT
J: TRBJ2-7; length: 12; D: NA; V: TRBV2; size: NA; CDR3: CASRRRGYEQYF; DNA: TGTGCCAGCAGGCGCAGGGGCTACGAGCAGTACTTC
J: TRBJ1-5; length: 13; D: NA; V: TRBV9; size: many; CDR3: CASSAHTDQPQHF; DNA: TGTGCCAGCAGCGCGCACACCGATCAGCCCCAGCATTTT